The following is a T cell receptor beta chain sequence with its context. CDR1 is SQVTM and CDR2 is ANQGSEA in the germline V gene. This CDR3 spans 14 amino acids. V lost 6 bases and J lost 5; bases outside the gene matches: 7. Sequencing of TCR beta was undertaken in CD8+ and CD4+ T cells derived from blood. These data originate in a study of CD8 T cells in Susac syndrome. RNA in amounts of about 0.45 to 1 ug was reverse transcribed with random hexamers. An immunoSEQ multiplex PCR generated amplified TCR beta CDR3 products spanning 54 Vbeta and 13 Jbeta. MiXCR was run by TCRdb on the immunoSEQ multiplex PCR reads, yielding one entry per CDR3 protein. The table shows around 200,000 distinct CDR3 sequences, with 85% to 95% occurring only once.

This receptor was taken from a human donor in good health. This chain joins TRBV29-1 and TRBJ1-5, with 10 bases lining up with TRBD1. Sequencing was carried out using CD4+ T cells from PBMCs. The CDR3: CSVATGGTDQPQHF. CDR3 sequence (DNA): TGCAGCGTAGCGACAGGGGGCACGGATCAGCCCCAGCATTTT.